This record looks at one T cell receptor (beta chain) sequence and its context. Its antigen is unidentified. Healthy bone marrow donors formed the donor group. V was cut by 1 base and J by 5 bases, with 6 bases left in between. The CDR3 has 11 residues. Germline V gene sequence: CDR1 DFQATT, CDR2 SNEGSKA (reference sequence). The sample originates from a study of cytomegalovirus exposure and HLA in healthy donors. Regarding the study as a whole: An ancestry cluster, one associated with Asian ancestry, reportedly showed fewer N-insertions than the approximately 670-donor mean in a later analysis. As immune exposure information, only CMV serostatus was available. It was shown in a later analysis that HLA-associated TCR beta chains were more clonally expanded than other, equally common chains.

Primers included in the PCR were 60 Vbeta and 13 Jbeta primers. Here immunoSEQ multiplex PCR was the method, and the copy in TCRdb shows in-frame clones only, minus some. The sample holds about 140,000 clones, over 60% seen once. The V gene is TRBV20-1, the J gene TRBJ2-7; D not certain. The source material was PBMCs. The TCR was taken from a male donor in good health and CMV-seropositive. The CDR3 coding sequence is TGCAGTGCTAGAGTGGTAGACGAGCAGTACTTC. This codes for CSARVVDEQYF.